The 21 T cell receptor beta chains presented below share a single source sample, sequenced in a study. TCRdb re-derived calls from the RT-PCR reads in MiXCR, one entry per CDR3 protein. The table records fewer than 800,000 distinct CDR3 sequences, 13% to 15% of them present only once. The sequenced material came from memory CD4+ T cells from blood. These receptors all come from a female donor in good health, serving as a healthy control.

This clonotype has at least ten counts. The chain uses TRBV4-2 and TRBJ1-2; D perhaps matches TRBD1 (5 bases). Per the germline V gene, CDR1 is LGHNA and CDR2 is YNFKEQ. Trimming removed 0 bases from V and 4 bases from J, with 6 bases in between. The CDR3 length is 13 residues. Here the CDR3 reads CASSQDRAYGYTF. The CDR3 DNA reads as TGTGCCAGCAGCCAAGACAGGGCCTATGGCTACACCTTC.

The J gene is TRBJ2-1, the V gene TRBV20-1, with 13 nucleotides matching TRBD2. V dropped 2 bases and J dropped 5; count of bases not matched to a gene: 3. Germline V gene data show CDR1 as DFQATT and CDR2 as SNEGSKA (reference sequence). The CDR3 spans 15 residues. The CDR3 loop reads CSARRLAGGNNEQFF. CDR3 DNA sequence: TGCAGTGCTAGAAGACTAGCGGGAGGAAACAATGAGCAGTTCTTC.

The V and J genes are TRBV11-2 and TRBJ1-5, with unresolved D. Trimming pared 3 bases from V and 5 bases from J, leaving 8 bases between. Germline-derived CDR1 and CDR2 are SGHAT and FQNNGV. The CDR3 totals 13 residues. In DNA, the CDR3 is TGTGCCAGCAGCTTCCATCGGGATCAGCCCCAGCATTTT. Translating it yields CASSFHRDQPQHF.

The chain links TRBV15 to TRBJ1-2; possible D gene TRBD1, 5 bases. The CDR3 is 16 residues long. Looked up from germline, CDR1 is LNHNV and CDR2 is YYDKDF (reference sequence). Trimming stripped 0 bases from V and 2 bases from J, with 13 bases between. The CDR3 loop reads CATSRDHPGLNYGYTF. The CDR3, as DNA: TGTGCCACCAGCAGAGATCACCCGGGGCTAAACTATGGCTACACCTTC.

The V call is TRBV28, the J call TRBJ2-5, with 7 bases that match TRBD1. V lost 6 bases and J lost 1; bases outside the gene matches: 5. There are 14 residues in the CDR3. Germline values: CDR1 MDHEN, CDR2 SYDVKM. This CDR3 is CASRTDRVQETQYF. The CDR3 region has the DNA TGTGCCAGCAGAACCGACAGGGTCCAAGAGACCCAGTACTTC.

The chain carries TRBV20-1 and TRBJ1-4, with no clear D. Germline CDR1 DFQATT, CDR2 SNEGSKA (reference sequence). The germline V and J ends were trimmed by 1 base and 5 bases, with 8 bases remaining between them. The CDR3 covers 13 residues. The CDR3 DNA reads as TGCAGTGCTAGAGGAGTCTCGAATGAAAAACTGTTTTTT. Its protein product is CSARGVSNEKLFF.

This clonotype was recorded at least ten times. The rearrangement uses TRBV6-2 or TRBV6-3 and TRBJ2-7; no reliable D call. CDR1 and CDR2 (germline): MNHEY, SVGEGT. V lost 0 bases, J lost 7 bases, and 10 bases lay in between. The CDR3 has 13 residues. The CDR3 is CASSYSNRPEQYF. CDR3 coding DNA: TGTGCCAGCAGTTACTCGAACAGACCGGAGCAGTACTTC.

This clonotype has a handful of counts. The rearrangement joins TRBV6-5 to TRBJ1-1; 12 bases match TRBD1. The CDR3 spans 14 residues. V was pared by 5 bases and J by 7 bases, with 5 bases of the junction left unmatched. The V gene's germline CDR1 is MNHEY and CDR2 SVGAGI. The CDR3 DNA is TGTGCCAGCAGTCCCGGGACAGGGGGCGTTGAAGCTTTCTTT. Protein product: CASSPGTGGVEAFF.

This clonotype was counted only a few times. The J gene is TRBJ2-1, the V gene TRBV20-1; no firm D call. There are 14 residues in the CDR3. Trimming removed 2 bases at V and 10 bases at J, with 18 bases between. The germline CDR1 and CDR2 sequences are DFQATT and SNEGSKA (reference sequence). CDR3 coding DNA: TGCAGTGCTAGAAACCCTAATTCAGTCGAGGAGCAGTTCTTC. Residues: CSARNPNSVEEQFF.

There are a few counts of this clonotype. The chain is built from TRBV6-6 and TRBJ2-5; tentatively, D is TRBD1 (5 bases). V shed 4 bases and J shed 3 bases, with 9 bases lying between them. The V gene's germline CDR1 is MNHNY and CDR2 SVGAGI (reference sequence). The CDR3 has 13 residues. DNA for the CDR3: TGTGCCAGCAGTTCGTCGACAGAAGAGACCCAGTACTTC. Its translation is CASSSSTEETQYF.

The CDR3 reads CATSRAGGREETQYF. The CDR3 DNA reads TGTGCCACGAGTCGGGCAGGGGGCCGGGAAGAGACCCAGTACTTC. This chain uses TRBV24-1 with TRBJ2-5; 8 bases match TRBD1. The germline gives CDR1 KGHDR, CDR2 SFDVKD. Trimming cost V 10 bases and J 3 bases; bases outside gene matches: 12. The CDR3 is 15 residues long.

The rearrangement joins TRBV6-4 to TRBJ2-1; 9 bases are a match to TRBD2. The germline V gene encodes CDR1 MRHNA and CDR2 SNTAGT. Trimming at V came to 6 bases and at J to 6 bases, leaving 12 bases not matched to a gene. This CDR3 comprises 16 residues. The CDR3 is CASSLSGGPPPNEQFF. DNA of the CDR3: TGTGCCAGCAGCCTTAGCGGGGGTCCACCCCCCAATGAGCAGTTCTTC.

This chain joins TRBV7-8 and TRBJ2-5, with a tentative D call TRBD2 (6 bases). The CDR3 sequence is 15 residues long. V gave up 5 bases and J gave up 3 bases, with 16 bases separating them. Germline V lookup: CDR1 SGHVS, CDR2 FQNEAQ. CDR3 amino acids: CASSLTAWGEETQYF. The CDR3 nucleotides are TGTGCCAGCAGCCTAACAGCGTGGGGGGAAGAGACCCAGTACTTC.

There are many counts of this clonotype. The chain combines TRBV5-1 with TRBJ2-7, with 11 bases that match TRBD1. V gave up 6 bases and J gave up 2 bases; unmatched junction bases: 10. Looked up from germline, CDR1 is SGHRS and CDR2 is YFSETQ. This CDR3 is built from 16 residues. The CDR3 loop is CASTTQPGQGAYEQYF. CDR3 bases: TGCGCCAGCACTACACAACCGGGACAGGGGGCCTACGAGCAGTACTTC. The full variable domain, in which reference TRBV5-1 and TRBJ2-7 provide the parts outside the CDR3, is KAGVTQTPRYLIKTRGQQVTLSCSPISGHRSVSWYQQTPGQGLQFLFEYFSETQRNKGNFPGRFSGRQFSNSRSEMNVSTLELGDSALYLCASTTQPGQGAYEQYFGPGTRLTVT.

The chain carries TRBV28 and TRBJ2-7, with 7 positions matching TRBD2. This CDR3 spans 14 amino acids. The V gene end was trimmed by 5 bases and the J gene end by 6 bases; junction bases not matched to a gene: 10. Germline V CDR1 and CDR2: MDHEN, SYDVKM. The CDR3 DNA reads as TGTGCCAGCAGTGGCATCGGACGGGGGGTCGAGCAGTACTTC. Amino acid sequence: CASSGIGRGVEQYF. The full variable domain, in which reference TRBV28 and TRBJ2-7 provide the parts outside the CDR3, is DVKVTQSSRYLVKRTGEKVFLECVQDMDHENMFWYRQDPGLGLRLIYFSYDVKMKEKGDIPEGYSVSREKKERFSLILESASTNQTSMYLCASSGIGRGVEQYFGPGTRLTVT.

CDR3 in DNA: TGTGCTAGTGGTTTGGGATCCACCTATGGCTACACCTTC. Protein: CASGLGSTYGYTF. The V gene is TRBV12-5, the J gene TRBJ1-2, with D uncertain. The CDR3 runs 13 residues. Deletions cut 1 base from V and 4 bases from J, with 7 bases between. Germline assignment: CDR1 LGHNT and CDR2 FRNRAP.

This clonotype was observed a handful of times. The chain employs TRBV7-2 and TRBJ2-1; possible D gene TRBD1, 5 bases. Germline-derived CDR1 and CDR2 are SGHTA and FQGNSA. The V end lost 7 bases, the J end lost 2 bases, and 15 bases lay between the germline ends. The CDR3 is made up of 15 amino acids. CDR3 coding DNA: TGTGCCAGCACCCAAAGGGGAAATACCTACAATGAGCAGTTCTTC. It encodes CASTQRGNTYNEQFF.

This clonotype has ten or more counts. V usage is TRBV29-1 and J usage is TRBJ2-7; 8 bases agree with TRBD2. The CDR3 has 13 amino acids. After removal of 8 bases from V and 2 bases from J, the junction contained 8 bases not matched to a gene. Germline lookup yields CDR1 SQVTM and CDR2 ANQGSEA. In DNA form, the CDR3 reads TGCAGCATCCGCGGGACTAGGACCTACGAGCAGTACTTC. Its translation: CSIRGTRTYEQYF.

The CDR3 loop reads CSARASTGNTEAFF. DNA for the CDR3: TGCAGTGCTAGAGCCAGTACAGGGAACACTGAAGCTTTCTTT. V gene TRBV20-1 combines with J gene TRBJ1-1; weak D call: TRBD1 (5 bases). The CDR3 totals 14 residues. Germline lookup yields CDR1 DFQATT and CDR2 SNEGSKA (reference sequence). Trimming removed 1 base from V and 1 base from J, with 10 bases in between.

This clonotype was seen a handful of times. The chain couples TRBV30 to TRBJ2-7, with D tentatively TRBD2 (5 bases). Germline loops: CDR1 GTSNPN, CDR2 SVGIG (reference sequence). Trimming pared 2 bases from V and 2 bases from J, leaving 31 bases between. The CDR3 is made up of 20 amino acids. The CDR3 protein is CAWSTNRGLVPRFGTYEQYF. CDR3 in DNA: TGTGCCTGGAGTACAAATCGAGGGCTAGTTCCACGTTTCGGAACCTACGAGCAGTACTTC. Filled out from reference TRBV30 and TRBJ2-7, the complete variable domain reads SQTIHQWPATLVQPVGSPLSLECTVEGTSNPNLYWYRQAAGRGLQLLFYSVGIGQISSEVPQNLSASRPQDRQFILSSKKLLLSDSGFYLCAWSTNRGLVPRFGTYEQYFGPGTRLTVT.

There are a few counts of this clonotype. The chain recombines TRBV6-6 with TRBJ1-5; TRBD1 might be the D (6 bases). Germline V lookup: CDR1 MNHNY, CDR2 SVGAGI (reference sequence). The CDR3 loop spans 17 amino acids. Trimming removed 0 bases from V and 5 bases from J, with 17 bases in between. The CDR3 DNA sequence: TGTGCCAGCAGTTACTCCGGCATAAGGACAGACTATCAGCCCCAGCATTTT. It specifies CASSYSGIRTDYQPQHF.